This T cell receptor (beta chain) was profiled in a study of cytomegalovirus exposure and HLA in healthy donors (dated by TCRdb to the late 2010s). The study in broad terms: According to an earlier analysis of several hundred of the donors, about 179 million T cells yielded 100 million or so unique TCR beta sequences and roughly 280 Gb of sequence data. An early release covering about 600 HLA-typed donors comprised about 310 gigabases of sequencing data and around 80 million unique TCR sequences. Among the roughly 400 genotyped donors, around 81% belonged to the genetic ancestry cluster associated with self-reported Caucasian donors. The study was designed to test whether signatures of past pathogen exposure could be identified by cataloging public T cell receptors. The study used immunosequencing to profile the T cell repertoires of approximately 630 subjects and linked those repertoires to cytomegalovirus serostatus. In addition to the first cohort of about 650 subjects, a separate validation cohort of over 90 different subjects was used. High-throughput TCR immunosequencing, statistical association of individual TCRs with disease status, and machine learning were combined to predict cytomegalovirus infection status. To study patterns of TCR occurrence, a later analysis re-analyzed previously published TCR beta repertoires from around 670 donors and added high-resolution HLA genotyping. The later analysis used no new phenotypic data to find candidate immune exposures, relying instead on TCR beta sequences and their occurrence across donors. An earlier analysis of 500 to 750 of the donors applied high-throughput TCR beta sequencing to assess whether each TCR beta V gene segment acted as functional or pseudogenic. Donor age, sex, ethnicity and CMV serostatus were collected together with the repertoire data. A later genetic analysis used genome-wide SNP genotypes for about 60% of the roughly 700 donors, treating that subset as a discovery cohort. All discovery cohort repertoires had been generated using a single sequencing platform. Both class I and class II loci were covered by HLA typing, at four-digit resolution. Typing coverage varied by locus: roughly 620-630 donors for A, B, C, DRB1 and DQB1; approximately 560 for DQA1; approximately 570 for DPA1; 400 to 480 for DPB1. A few DR-DQ haplotypes were handled as single units for association and clustering because linkage in the cohort was strong. Among around 400 genotyped donors of the cohort, an average of approximately 240,000 unique TCR beta nucleotide sequences was sequenced per donor, of which roughly 18% were non-productive.

CDR1 is given as SNHLY and CDR2 as FYNNEI, both from the germline V gene. V and J lose 4 bases and 7 bases, and a span of 17 bases separates them. From the cysteine up to the phenylalanine, the CDR3 has a length of 14 residues. The DNA shown is the 42-base CDR3, in frame from base 1. To prepare the library, the immunoSEQ multiplex PCR assay was applied. A mixture of 60 forward primers for TCR Vbeta segments and 13 reverse primers for TCR Jbeta segments was used in the multiplex PCR. A multiplex PCR assay on genomic DNA amplified the CDR3 region of rearranged TCR beta genes. On the Illumina HiSeq System, the amplified TCR beta libraries were sequenced as 87-base-pair reads. In the original analysis: Across the 500 to 850 repertoires, a later analysis counted 60 million to 90 million unique TCR beta chains, 9.5 million to 13 million of which were shared by at least two donors. To remove PCR and sequencing errors, raw reads were error-corrected and collapsed into unique sequences using a nearest-neighbor algorithm that merged closely related sequences. To assign V, D and J gene segments, CDR3 sequences were aligned to IMGT reference sequences. For a sequence to be retained, a match of at least six nucleotides was required to both a V gene segment and a J gene segment. A rearrangement was called productive if the CDR3 had no stop codons and remained in frame with V and J, and every other rearrangement was called non-productive. Following IMGT convention, CDR3 was defined as the stretch from the second conserved V-encoded cysteine to the conserved J-encoded phenylalanine. The earlier analysis of about 640 of the donors excluded any sequence lacking an unambiguous match to a single V gene segment. In an earlier analysis of 450 to 750 of the donors, a V segment was called functional when productive rearrangements were above 56.7%, and segregating when the standard deviation between donors exceeded 5%. A statistical classification framework was developed to diagnose cytomegalovirus status using the catalog of TCR beta chain sequences. V and J gene assignment, in a later analysis, came from comparing TCR nucleotide sequences with IMGT/GENE-DB human TR gene sequences. A later analysis assigned CDR3 sequences and most-parsimonious VDJ recombination scenarios with the TCRdist pipeline. In a later analysis, every TCR beta chain was defined by the combination of its CDR3 amino acid sequence and its V-gene family, and reads without a unique V-gene family were dropped. In a later analysis, several hundred highly shared, low-generation-probability nucleotide sequences were removed to address suspected cross-contamination and a sequencing artifact. A later analysis calculated a clonal expansion index for each public chain from normalized within-repertoire ranks of inferred template counts. A later analysis computed generation probabilities with a VDJ recombination model fitted to out-of-frame rearrangements, and checked the results against IGoR. In a later analysis, TCR-TCR, TCR-HLA and TCR-CMV co-occurrence was scored with hypergeometric tests, and a repertoire-size bias correction was applied to TCR pairs. In a later analysis, false discovery rates were estimated by permuting HLA or CMV assignments 20 times. In a later analysis, co-occurring TCRs were grouped with DBSCAN, and TCRdist sequence similarity was added when clustering was performed within HLA-allele-positive subsets. Repertoires with fewer than 30,000 or more than 120,000 public chains, plus five repertoires with anomalous nucleotide sharing, were excluded from co-occurrence clustering. TCRdb stores this immuneACCESS table with in-frame sequences only. Part of the clones is absent; in the studies checked, under half of the shortfall reflects unresolved V genes, and no reason is known for the rest. The V and J calls and the clone size are those of that table, but D and trimming were determined from the DNA. The sample has over 200,000 clones on record, 70% to 80% of them singletons. The ten top clones hold approximately 3.9% of the sample.

As regards this clone: Its antigen is currently not known. No qualities accompany the bases; no much larger clone lies one base away.

The cohort comprised some 700 healthy bone marrow donors. At the time of sampling, all cohort members were nominally healthy, though unrecorded immune exposures were likely present. The donor tested CMV seronegative and was one of the 352 seronegative cohort members. Every donor gave a peripheral blood sample, and the peripheral blood mononuclear cells from that sample were used for TCR beta sequencing. The Qiagen DNeasy Blood Extraction Kit was used to extract genomic DNA from the blood cell samples. Summary of the overall study and its limitations: Presence/absence analyses assumed roughly uniform sequencing depth across donors, an assumption that may not hold. In a later analysis, about 17,000 TCR beta sequences were associated with specific HLA alleles at a false discovery rate of 0.05. In an earlier analysis of roughly 500 of the donors, most TCR beta V segments appeared in productive rearrangements about 87% or about 30% of the time, broadly matching IMGT annotations. In a later analysis, TCR association rates were found to vary across HLA loci, with the most associated TCRs seen for DRB1 alleles and the fewest for HLA-C alleles. Linkage disequilibrium might explain the correlated functional status among segregating V segments, but an unknown experimental factor could not be ruled out. Because counts were too low, around 17 rarely observed V segments, including chromosome 9 orphons, were left out of the earlier analysis of approximately 580 of the donors. A later analysis found that HLA-associated TCR beta chains were more clonally expanded and had lower generation probabilities than equally common non-associated chains. While some public TCRs were present in many individuals, most TCR sequences turned up only very rarely across donors. In a later analysis, several top co-occurrence clusters were reported to appear linked to parvovirus B19, influenza, CMV and Epstein-Barr virus. A further reported finding was that TCR beta sequences accurately predicted the HLA-A and HLA-B alleles for most subjects in the first cohort. Immune exposure information for the cohort was limited to CMV serostatus. V-gene and J-gene trimming of TCR beta chains was associated with a missense DCLRE1C variant in a later genetic analysis, and the association was replicated in an independent cohort. In a later analysis, most CMV-associated TCR beta chains were found to appear HLA-restricted, with HLA associations seemingly driven largely by CMV exposure. The study listed around 160 TCR beta chains as associated with cytomegalovirus. A group of highly shared sequence variants was considered likely to be a technical artifact of the sequencing pipeline. In this cohort, only TCR beta chains were sequenced, and detectable features were limited by the absence of alpha or paired-chain data. The authors suggested that the approach could potentially be extended to other disease states and immunological phenotypes. In vitro tests confirmed that a few of the cytomegalovirus-associated TCR beta chains recognize cytomegalovirus antigens. According to a later genetic analysis, donors in an Asian-associated ancestry cluster had fewer N-insertions in productive TCRs than the roughly 670-donor mean. Some IMGT-functional V segments, including TRBV6-2 and TRBV6-3, could not be distinguished by the 87-base-pair reads and were therefore excluded. In both the original and validation cohorts, the classifier was reported to diagnose cytomegalovirus status with high specificity and sensitivity. Because HLA typing was unavailable for some donors at each locus, only the typed subset was used in association tests. Assigning TCR associations to individual alleles was difficult when HLA alleles, especially DR and DQ, strongly co-occurred.

The receptor's source is a male donor in good health and CMV-seronegative. The chain was built from TRBV2 and TRBJ2-7; 5 matching bases give a weak D call of TRBD1. Material for sequencing was PBMCs. Read as DNA, the sequence is TGTGCCAGCAGTGTCCAGGGTGGTTTGTATGAGCAGTACTTC. Its amino acids are CASSVQGGLYEQYF.